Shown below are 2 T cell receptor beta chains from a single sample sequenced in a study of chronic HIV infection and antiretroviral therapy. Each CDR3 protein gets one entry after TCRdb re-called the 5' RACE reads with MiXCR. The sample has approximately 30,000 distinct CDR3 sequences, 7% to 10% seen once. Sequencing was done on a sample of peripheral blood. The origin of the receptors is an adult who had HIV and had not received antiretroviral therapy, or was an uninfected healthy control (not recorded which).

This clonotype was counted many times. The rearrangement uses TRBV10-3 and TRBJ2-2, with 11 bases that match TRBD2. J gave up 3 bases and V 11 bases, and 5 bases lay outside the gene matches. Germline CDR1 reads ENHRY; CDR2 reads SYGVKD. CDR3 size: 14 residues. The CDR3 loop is CAVLAGVHTGELFF. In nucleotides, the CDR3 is TGTGCCGTACTAGCGGGAGTACACACCGGGGAGCTGTTTTTT.

This CDR3 reads CASSLEHSNQPQHF. As DNA, the CDR3 is TGTGCCAGCAGCTTAGAGCACAGCAATCAGCCCCAGCATTTT. This sequence joins TRBV7-2 and TRBJ1-5; no clear D. This CDR3 is built from 14 residues. Per the germline V gene, CDR1 is SGHTA and CDR2 is FQGNSA. V gave up 1 base and J gave up 1 base, with 5 bases separating them.